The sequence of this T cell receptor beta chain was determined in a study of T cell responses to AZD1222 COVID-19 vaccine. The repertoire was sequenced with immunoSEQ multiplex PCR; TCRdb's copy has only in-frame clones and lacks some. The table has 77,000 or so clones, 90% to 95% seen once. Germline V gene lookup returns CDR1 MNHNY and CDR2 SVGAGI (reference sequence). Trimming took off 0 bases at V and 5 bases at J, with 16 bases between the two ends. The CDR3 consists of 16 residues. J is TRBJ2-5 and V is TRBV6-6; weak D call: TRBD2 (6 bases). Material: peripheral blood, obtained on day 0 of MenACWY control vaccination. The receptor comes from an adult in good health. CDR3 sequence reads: CASSYSIADLRETQYF. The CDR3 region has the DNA TGTGCCAGCAGTTACTCAATAGCGGACCTCCGGGAGACCCAGTACTTC.